These 32 T cell receptor beta chains originate from one sample sequenced in a study of vaccination effects on CD4 cells after COVID-19. These receptors have no identified antigens. Before sequencing took place, the ViraFEST assay used viral peptide pools to expand antigen-specific CD4+ T cells. Once cultured for approximately ten days, the cells underwent separation to obtain CD4+ T cells. Among the vaccine recipients, none had a prior SARS-CoV-2 infection, and nucleocapsid antibodies were negative. TCRdb keeps only in-frame clones here, not all; method: immunoSEQ multiplex PCR. The repertoire holds approximately 74,000 clones, approximately 72% seen once, with 2.5% to 3% in the top ten. Sequencing used CD4+ T cells from PBMCs cultured with HCoV-NL63 spike peptides, obtained before COVID-19 vaccination. Receptors originate from a human donor who received a COVID-19 vaccine.

V and J are TRBV5-8 and TRBJ2-5; 10 bases are a match to TRBD1. Trimming at V came to 4 bases and at J to 0 bases, leaving 6 bases not matched to a gene. This CDR3 has 16 residues. The germline V gene encodes CDR1 SGHTS and CDR2 YDEGEE. CDR3 coding DNA: TGTGCCAGCAGCCCCGGGACAGGGGAGTACCAAGAGACCCAGTACTTC. It codes for CASSPGTGEYQETQYF.

The CDR3 here is CATSDPTKGQMNNEQFF. Here the CDR3 DNA reads TGTGCCACCAGTGACCCAACGAAGGGACAGATGAACAATGAGCAGTTCTTC. The rearrangement joins TRBV24-1 to TRBJ2-1; 7 nucleotides line up with TRBD1. J gave up 5 bases and V 4 bases, and 13 bases lay outside the gene matches. Germline values: CDR1 KGHDR, CDR2 SFDVKD. The CDR3 contains 17 residues.

This clone was counted at least ten times. This rearrangement joins TRBV5-1 to TRBJ1-6, with unresolved D. The CDR3 loop spans 15 amino acids. The V gene's germline CDR1 is SGHRS and CDR2 YFSETQ. Trimming pared 1 base from V and 5 bases from J, leaving 10 bases between. The CDR3 loop is CASSLNGVDNSPLHF. The CDR3 region has the DNA TGCGCCAGCAGCTTGAACGGGGTCGATAATTCACCCCTCCACTTT. Complete variable domain (other parts from reference TRBV5-1 and TRBJ1-6): KAGVTQTPRYLIKTRGQQVTLSCSPISGHRSVSWYQQTPGQGLQFLFEYFSETQRNKGNFPGRFSGRQFSNSRSEMNVSTLELGDSALYLCASSLNGVDNSPLHFGNGTRLTVT.

The chain recombines TRBV2 with TRBJ1-2; 7 bases are shared with TRBD1. The trim removed 4 bases at V and 8 bases at J, leaving 10 bases unmatched. Germline V gives CDR1 SNHLY, CDR2 FYNNEI. The CDR3 sequence is 14 residues long. The CDR3 DNA is TGTGCCAGCAGTGTTAGGGGGCAGGGATACGGCTACACCTTC. Translated, it gives CASSVRGQGYGYTF.

V and J are TRBV7-2 and TRBJ2-5, with TRBD1 identical over 8 bases. The V gene's germline CDR1 is SGHTA and CDR2 FQGNSA. After removal of 5 bases from V and 4 bases from J, the junction contained 9 bases not matched to a gene. The CDR3 runs to 15 residues. The CDR3 sequence: CASSLRTGLGETQYF. CDR3 nucleotide sequence: TGTGCCAGCAGCCTACGGACAGGGTTGGGAGAGACCCAGTACTTC. Based on the CDR3 plus reference TRBV7-2 and TRBJ2-5, the full variable domain is GAGVSQSPSNKVTEKGKDVELRCDPISGHTALYWYRQSLGQGLEFLIYFQGNSAPDKSGLPSDRFSAERTGGSVSTLTIQRTQQEDSAVYLCASSLRTGLGETQYFGPGTRLLVL.

The rearrangement links TRBV5-6 to TRBJ1-3, with D tentatively TRBD1 (5 bases). The germline V gene encodes CDR1 SGHDT and CDR2 YYEEEE. Trimming removed 4 bases at V and 0 bases at J, with 11 bases between. The CDR3 sequence is 15 residues long. The CDR3 reads CASSRRDGSGNTIYF. CDR3 coding DNA: TGTGCCAGCAGCCGGAGGGACGGCTCTGGAAACACCATATATTTT.

The rearrangement links TRBV30 to TRBJ2-2; D remains unclear. This CDR3 has 13 residues. V was pared by 3 bases and J by 3 bases, with 8 bases between. Germline assignment: CDR1 GTSNPN and CDR2 SVGIG (reference sequence). The CDR3 region has the DNA TGTGCCTGGAGGGACCGATACACCGGGGAGCTGTTTTTT. This gives the protein CAWRDRYTGELFF.

The chain employs TRBV6-5 and TRBJ1-2; D remains unclear. This CDR3 comprises 14 residues. The germline V gene has CDR1 MNHEY and CDR2 SVGAGI. Deletions cut 6 bases from V and 2 bases from J, with 13 bases between. CDR3 loop: CASSVQDGNYGYTF. The CDR3 DNA reads as TGTGCCAGCAGCGTCCAGGACGGGAACTATGGCTACACCTTC.

The table lists this clone with a count of one. The CDR3: CASSLAQGPPGNTIYF. The CDR3 region has the DNA TGCGCCAGCAGCTTGGCACAGGGGCCACCTGGAAACACCATATATTTT. The rearrangement links TRBV5-1 to TRBJ1-3; TRBD1 agrees at 7 bases. The germline gives CDR1 SGHRS, CDR2 YFSETQ. The CDR3 is 16 amino acids. Germline trimming cut 0 bases from V and 2 bases from J; bases unmatched to any gene: 5. Based on the CDR3 plus reference TRBV5-1 and TRBJ1-3, the full variable domain is KAGVTQTPRYLIKTRGQQVTLSCSPISGHRSVSWYQQTPGQGLQFLFEYFSETQRNKGNFPGRFSGRQFSNSRSEMNVSTLELGDSALYLCASSLAQGPPGNTIYFGEGSWLTVV.

The J gene is TRBJ1-2, the V gene TRBV15, with 8 bases aligning to TRBD1. The trim removed 0 bases at V and 4 bases at J, leaving 7 bases unmatched. This CDR3 spans 16 amino acids. Germline V CDR1 and CDR2: LNHNV, YYDKDF (reference sequence). The CDR3 loop is CATSRDTSGGAYGYTF. For the CDR3, the DNA is TGTGCCACCAGCAGAGACACCTCAGGGGGCGCCTATGGCTACACCTTC.

V gene TRBV2 combines with J gene TRBJ1-4; TRBD1 might be the D (5 bases). The V end was cut by 8 bases, the J end by 8 bases, with 12 bases between. The CDR3 is 12 amino acids. Looked up from germline, CDR1 is SNHLY and CDR2 is FYNNEI. Here the CDR3 DNA reads TGTGCCAGCGCCCGAGGGGTGGAAAAACTGTTTTTT. Protein sequence: CASARGVEKLFF.

This clone appeared once. This chain uses TRBV20-1 with TRBJ2-3, with no clear D. The CDR3 is 13 residues long. Trimming took 3 bases from V and 3 from J, leaving 10 bases between them. CDR1 and CDR2 (germline): DFQATT, SNEGSKA (reference sequence). The CDR3 reads CSASAQATDTQYF. The CDR3 bases are TGCAGTGCTAGTGCCCAGGCAACAGATACGCAGTATTTT.

The rearrangement joins TRBV7-2 to TRBJ1-1; TRBD1 is a possible D gene (6 bases). Germline V gene sequence: CDR1 SGHTA, CDR2 FQGNSA. V dropped 5 bases and J dropped 0 bases, with 10 bases sitting between them. The CDR3 covers 14 residues. The CDR3 bases are TGTGCCAGCAGCCTACAGGGTCTGAACACTGAAGCTTTCTTT. Amino acids: CASSLQGLNTEAFF.

This clone was observed a handful of times. The chain is built from TRBV2 and TRBJ1-5; no reliable D call. Trimming pared 4 bases from V and 6 bases from J, leaving 13 bases between. This CDR3 is built from 14 residues. From germline, CDR1 is SNHLY and CDR2 FYNNEI. The CDR3 sequence is CASSGREASQPQHF. The CDR3 DNA follows: TGTGCCAGCAGTGGACGGGAAGCCAGTCAGCCCCAGCATTTT.

This clone was seen more than once but under ten times. The chain is built from TRBV7-8 and TRBJ1-2, with TRBD1 identical over 8 bases. With 5 bases clipped from V and 5 bases from J, the junction kept 7 bases outside the gene matches. The CDR3 consists of 14 residues. From germline, CDR1 is SGHVS and CDR2 FQNEAQ. The CDR3 sequence: CASSRRDRTYGYTF. CDR3 nucleotides: TGTGCCAGCAGCCGCCGGGACAGGACGTATGGCTACACCTTC.

This sequence joins TRBV27 and TRBJ1-5; D not resolved. Trimming took off 0 bases at V and 2 bases at J, with 11 bases between the two ends. The CDR3 loop spans 16 amino acids. Germline values: CDR1 MNHEY, CDR2 SMNVEV (reference sequence). The CDR3, as DNA: TGTGCCAGCAGTTTATCATCCGGTGGAGGCAATCAGCCCCAGCATTTT. Residues: CASSLSSGGGNQPQHF.

The chain employs TRBV19 and TRBJ1-4; D is possibly TRBD1 (6 bases). CDR1 and CDR2 from the germline V gene are LNHDA and SQIVND (reference sequence). Trimming cost V 0 bases and J 7 bases, with 12 bases left between them. CDR3 length equals 15 residues. CDR3 in amino acids: CASSIEQGRVEKLFF. The CDR3 nucleotides read TGTGCCAGTAGTATAGAGCAGGGGCGGGTTGAAAAACTGTTTTTT.

This clone occurred a few times. This chain uses TRBV5-4 with TRBJ2-2; 7 nucleotides line up with TRBD1. Germline V gives CDR1 SGHNT, CDR2 YYREEE (reference sequence). The CDR3 loop spans 15 amino acids. V lost 2 bases to trimming and J lost 0 bases; unmatched junction nucleotides: 1. The chain's CDR3 is CASSFGTANTGELFF. In DNA form, the CDR3 reads TGTGCCAGCAGCTTTGGGACAGCGAACACCGGGGAGCTGTTTTTT. The variable domain in full, completed from reference TRBV5-4 and TRBJ2-2, reads ETGVTQSPTHLIKTRGQQVTLRCSSQSGHNTVSWYQQALGQGPQFIFQYYREEENGRGNFPPRFSGLQFPNYSSELNVNALELDDSALYLCASSFGTANTGELFFGEGSRLTVL.

The chain carries TRBV12-3 or TRBV12-4 and TRBJ2-4; D is uncertain. Trimming removed 4 bases from V and 6 bases from J, with 10 bases in between. The CDR3 has 13 amino acids. In DNA, the CDR3 is TGTGCCAGCAGTTCCCGTGCCCTAAACATTCAGTACTTC. Protein product: CASSSRALNIQYF.

V usage is TRBV5-4 and J usage is TRBJ2-5, with 8 bases identical to TRBD2. The CDR3 covers 17 residues. V shed 0 bases and J 4 bases; nucleotides not matched to a gene: 11. CDR1 is SGHNT and CDR2 is YYREEE in the germline V gene (reference sequence). The CDR3 region is CASSLAFGGGGTETQYF. The CDR3 DNA sequence: TGTGCCAGCAGCTTGGCCTTTGGGGGCGGGGGGACAGAGACCCAGTACTTC.

This clone was seen only once. The chain carries TRBV24-1 and TRBJ2-1; 9 bases are shared with TRBD1. V was pared by 4 bases and J by 6 bases, with 9 bases of the junction left unmatched. Germline values: CDR1 KGHDR, CDR2 SFDVKD. This CDR3 region has 16 residues. CDR3 sequence: CATSDAGTGFGNEQFF. The CDR3 bases are TGTGCCACCAGTGACGCCGGGACAGGGTTTGGCAATGAGCAGTTCTTC.

The genes are TRBV19 and TRBJ2-2, with unresolved D. The CDR3 consists of 15 residues. Germline-derived CDR1 and CDR2 are LNHDA and SQIVND (reference sequence). V dropped 3 bases and J dropped 5 bases, with 13 bases sitting between them. CDR3 DNA: TGTGCCAGTAGTATTGCAGGAAGGGAAACCGGGGAGCTGTTTTTT. It encodes CASSIAGRETGELFF.

This clone was seen only a few times. This chain joins TRBV18 and TRBJ1-3; 12 nucleotides line up with TRBD1. CDR1 is KGHSH and CDR2 is LQKENI in the germline V gene. J was trimmed by 8 bases and V by 3 bases; bases with no gene match: 2. The CDR3 has 14 amino acids. The CDR3 reads CASSPGQGADTIYF. The CDR3 nucleotides are TGTGCCAGCTCACCGGGACAGGGGGCAGACACCATATATTTT. Together with reference TRBV18 and TRBJ1-3, the CDR3 gives the full variable domain: NAGVMQNPRHLVRRRGQEARLRCSPMKGHSHVYWYRQLPEEGLKFMVYLQKENIIDESGMPKERFSAEFPKEGPSILRIQQVVRGDSAAYFCASSPGQGADTIYFGEGSWLTVV.

The table lists this clone with a few counts. The gene calls are TRBV19 and TRBJ1-3; weak D call: TRBD1 (6 bases). CDR1 LNHDA and CDR2 SQIVND come from the germline V gene (reference sequence). CDR3 length: 14 amino acids. Trimming pared 6 bases from V and 4 bases from J, leaving 13 bases between. The CDR3 loop reads CASRSSGDGNTIYF. DNA for the CDR3: TGTGCCAGTAGATCTTCAGGGGACGGAAACACCATATATTTT.

This clone was seen a handful of times. J is TRBJ1-4 and V is TRBV24-1; D remains unclear. This CDR3 spans 14 amino acids. The V end was cut by 5 bases, the J end by 0 bases, with 6 bases between. The germline V gene has CDR1 KGHDR and CDR2 SFDVKD. The CDR3 DNA is TGTGCCACCAGTGGCCGCGCAACTAATGAAAAACTGTTTTTT. Encoded protein: CATSGRATNEKLFF.

This clone was detected only a few times. This chain connects TRBV7-3 to TRBJ1-5; D gene unclear. Trimming left V 2 bases short and J 5 bases short, with 7 bases between. The CDR3 runs 13 residues. Germline CDR1 reads SGHTA; CDR2 reads FQGTGA. CDR3 sequence: CASSLGRDQPQHF. CDR3 sequence (DNA): TGTGCCAGCAGCTTAGGGAGGGATCAGCCCCAGCATTTT.

This sequence joins TRBV24-1 and TRBJ1-2; 8 bases map to TRBD1. Germline trimming cut 3 bases from V and 4 bases from J; bases unmatched to any gene: 9. Per germline, CDR1 KGHDR and CDR2 SFDVKD. This CDR3 has 16 amino acids. CDR3 coding DNA: TGTGCCACCAGTGATGGACAGACAGGGGAGGTCTATGGCTACACCTTC. It translates to CATSDGQTGEVYGYTF.

The rearrangement links TRBV7-9 to TRBJ1-2; D gene uncertain. This CDR3 is 14 amino acids long. In germline, CDR1 is SEHNR, CDR2 FQNEAQ (reference sequence). Between the trimmed V and J ends, which lost 5 bases and 4 bases, there was a span of 14 bases. The CDR3 DNA is TGTGCCAGCAGCAGGACCCCGGAGGGCTATGGCTACACCTTC. It specifies CASSRTPEGYGYTF. The complete variable domain, with remaining parts taken from reference TRBV7-9 and TRBJ1-2, reads DTGVSQNPRHKITKRGQNVTFRCDPISEHNRLYWYRQTLGQGPEFLTYFQNEAQLEKSRLLSDRFSAERPKGSFSTLEIQRTEQGDSAMYLCASSRTPEGYGYTFGSGTRLTVV.

This clone has a single count. This sequence joins TRBV10-3 and TRBJ2-5, with 7 bases fitting TRBD1. V shed 5 bases, J shed 2 bases, and the junction held 2 bases outside the gene matches. Looked up from germline, CDR1 is ENHRY and CDR2 is SYGVKD. The CDR3 consists of 13 residues. The CDR3 sequence: CAISMTGQETQYF. Here the CDR3 DNA reads TGTGCCATCAGTATGACAGGGCAAGAGACCCAGTACTTC.

The chain employs TRBV6-6 and TRBJ2-7; 7 positions agree with TRBD1. Germline V gene data show CDR1 as MNHNY and CDR2 as SVGAGI (reference sequence). The CDR3 sequence is 15 residues long. The V and J ends lost 3 bases and 1 base, in that order; junction bases with no gene match: 6. The CDR3 reads CASSYAGTASYEQYV. CDR3 bases: TGTGCCAGCAGTTATGCTGGGACAGCTTCCTACGAGCAGTACGTC.

This chain joins TRBV6-5 and TRBJ2-3; TRBD2 matches 7 bases. CDR3 length equals 15 residues. V lost 7 bases, J lost 1 base, and 8 bases stayed unmatched. CDR1 and CDR2 from the germline V gene are MNHEY and SVGAGI. CDR3 nucleotide sequence: TGTGCCAGCATCAGCCTAGCGGTGGGCACAGATACGCAGTATTTT. Its protein product is CASISLAVGTDTQYF.

The chain recombines TRBV24-1 with TRBJ2-3; D is unclear. Germline CDR1 is KGHDR and CDR2 is SFDVKD. V shed 3 bases and J shed 7 bases, with 19 bases lying between them. The CDR3 runs 16 residues. The CDR3 sequence is CATSDPRAKTIHTQYF. The CDR3 nucleotides are TGTGCCACCAGTGATCCACGGGCGAAGACGATTCATACGCAGTATTTT.